The 10 T cell receptor beta chains given below trace back to one sample, sequenced in a study of response to subunit inactivated influenza vaccine (dated by TCRdb to the late 2010s). Library generation was performed with RT-PCR. The sequencing machine was an Illumina HiSeq 2500. TCRdb passed the public sequencing reads through fastp at Q25 and MiXCR, retaining productive beta sequences. Each record represents a unique CDR3 protein, reported with the most common genes and DNA among its rows. Across this sample there are about 500,000 distinct CDR3 sequences, with approximately 16% seen only once. The ten largest clones represent approximately 3% of the sample. The sample in question was CD4+ T cells sorted from PBMCs, obtained less than 30 months after vaccination. The receptors were sampled from a man aged 50-75 years who received an inactivated influenza vaccine. Donor details come from another sample of the same person, matched by shared clones.

The chain joins TRBV4-3 to TRBJ2-7, with TRBD2 matching over 9 bases. Trimming removed 10 bases from V and 2 bases from J; junction bases left unmatched: 12. In germline, CDR1 is LGHNA, CDR2 YSLEER. The CDR3 loop spans 15 amino acids. CDR3 protein: CAMTTGSGSPYEQYF. DNA of the CDR3: TGCGCCATGACAACGGGTAGCGGGAGTCCCTACGAGCAGTACTTC.

Remarks on this clonotype: It may be a read error: a sequence one base away is much more abundant. The chain recombines TRBV28 with TRBJ2-3; D is unclear. The V end lost 6 bases, the J end lost 0 bases, and 13 bases lay between the germline ends. Germline CDR1 MDHEN, CDR2 SYDVKM. The CDR3 extends over 15 amino acids. The CDR3 sequence: CASRCRTSSTDTQYF. For the CDR3, the DNA is TGTGCCAGCAGATGCAGGACCTCTAGCACAGATACGCAGTATTTT.

This clonotype was counted between two and nine times. V and J are TRBV2 and TRBJ2-3; D remains unclear. CDR3 length: 11 amino acids. Trimming cost V 0 bases and J 11 bases, with 6 bases left between them. CDR1 is SNHLY and CDR2 is FYNNEI in the germline V gene. This CDR3 reads CASSEALWQYF. The CDR3 nucleotides read TGTGCCAGCAGTGAAGCGCTGTGGCAGTATTTT. The full variable domain, its missing parts supplied by reference TRBV2 and TRBJ2-3, is EPEVTQTPSHQVTQMGQEVILRCVPISNHLYFYWYRQILGQKVEFLVSFYNNEISEKSEIFDDQFSVERPDGSNFTLKIRSTKLEDSAMYFCASSEALWQYFGPGTRLTVL.

V usage is TRBV20-1 and J usage is TRBJ2-4, with 11 bases that match TRBD2. This CDR3 is built from 15 residues. V shed 3 bases, J shed 8 bases, and the junction held 9 bases outside the gene matches. Germline CDR1 reads DFQATT; CDR2 reads SNEGSKA (reference sequence). CDR3: CSASNLAGGGDIQYF. The CDR3 DNA is TGCAGTGCTAGTAACCTAGCGGGAGGTGGTGACATTCAGTACTTC.

V is TRBV29-1 and J is TRBJ2-2; weak D call: TRBD2 (5 bases). The V end was cut by 7 bases, the J end by 5 bases, with 8 bases between. The CDR3 length is 11 residues. The germline gives CDR1 SQVTM, CDR2 ANQGSEA. The CDR3 region is CSARGTGELFF. CDR3 in DNA: TGCAGCGCCCGAGGGACCGGGGAGCTGTTTTTT.

This clonotype has only a few counts. This chain joins TRBV12-3 or TRBV12-4 and TRBJ1-5; possible D gene TRBD1, 5 bases. This CDR3 has 14 residues. Deletions cut 3 bases from V and 4 bases from J, with 10 bases between. CDR3 coding DNA: TGTGCCAGCAGTTTCGGCGACAGAAATCAGCCCCAGCATTTT. The encoded protein is CASSFGDRNQPQHF.

This clonotype occurred a few times. This chain uses TRBV4-3 with TRBJ2-7, with 7 positions matching TRBD1. Germline CDR1 LGHNA, CDR2 YSLEER. V shed 1 base, J shed 2 bases, and the junction held 5 bases outside the gene matches. This CDR3 comprises 15 residues. For the CDR3, the DNA is TGCGCCAGCAGCCAAGGTCCAGGGGGAACCTACGAGCAGTACTTC. Its protein is CASSQGPGGTYEQYF.

This clonotype was detected a few times. The chain has TRBV4-1 and TRBJ2-3; 7 bases line up with TRBD2. The ends lost 1 base at V and 4 bases at J; junction bases unmatched: 8. The germline V gene has CDR1 MGHRA and CDR2 YSYEKL. The CDR3 consists of 16 residues. DNA for the CDR3: TGCGCCAGCAGCCAAGGACTAGCCCATCTCTCAGATACGCAGTATTTT. It specifies CASSQGLAHLSDTQYF.

The rearrangement links TRBV18 to TRBJ1-6; no reliable D call. Germline loops: CDR1 KGHSH, CDR2 LQKENI. This CDR3 spans 15 amino acids. The germline V and J ends were trimmed by 0 bases and 5 bases, with 8 bases remaining between them. The CDR3 DNA follows: TGTGCCAGCTCACCACCGAGTACCGATAATTCACCCCTCCACTTT. Translation gives CASSPPSTDNSPLHF.

This clonotype has ten or more counts. The genes are TRBV25-1 and TRBJ2-7, with TRBD2 as a possible D gene (6 bases). The germline V and J ends were trimmed by 1 base and 5 bases, with 12 bases remaining between them. The germline V gene has CDR1 MGHDK and CDR2 SYGVNS. The CDR3 length is 14 residues. DNA for the CDR3: TGTGCCAGCAGTGAATCCGCCCGGGGGAACGAGCAGTACTTC. Protein product: CASSESARGNEQYF.